Given below is one T cell receptor (beta chain) in context. Its antigen is unidentified. This record comes from a study of relationships among human T cell subsets. Anti-CD25 beads selected CD4+CD25+ regulatory T cells from positively selected CD4+ cells. Study-wide points: Over 60% of CD8+ cytotoxic sequences came from clones with over 100 reads. The seven subsets showed no significant differences in gene usage or CDR3 length.

The T cell receptor alpha and beta CDR3 regions were amplified from mRNA by semiquantitative ARM-PCR. Tagged nested gene-specific primers were used first, then communal superprimers amplified exponentially. First-round products served as template after exonuclease removal of nested primers. TCRdb re-analysed the multiplex PCR reads in MiXCR, keeping a single row per CDR3 protein. The data show approximately 15,000 distinct CDR3 sequences, roughly 60% seen once. The sequence was collected from a man aged 40-49 years in good health. The source material was Tregs sorted from blood.

The CDR3 is CSASLLAGELQETQYF. The CDR3 bases are TGCAGTGCTAGTCTCCTAGCGGGGGAGTTACAAGAGACCCAGTACTTC. This chain joins TRBV20-1 and TRBJ2-5, with TRBD2 matching over 10 bases. The CDR3 is 16 residues long. Germline V lookup: CDR1 DFQATT, CDR2 SNEGSKA (reference sequence). V shed 3 bases and J 2 bases; nucleotides not matched to a gene: 9.